This entry features one T cell receptor (beta chain) sequence. These data originate in a study of blood T cell repertoires in COVID-19. V lost 4 bases and J 9 bases, leaving 21 bases between the germline ends. This CDR3 has 15 amino acids. The V gene's germline CDR1 is LNHDA and CDR2 SQIVND (reference sequence). Repertoires were generated with immunoSEQ multiplex PCR, while TCRdb's copy carries only in-frame clones and drops some. The sample records around 140,000 clones, 60% to 80% being singletons. Sequencing used peripheral blood. This clonotype was sampled from a woman aged 70-85 years with acute or convalescent COVID-19. The rearrangement joins TRBV19 to TRBJ1-2; D is uncertain. CDR3 nucleotides: TGTGCCAGTAGTACACCCTATCAAACCGCTAGCCGCTACACCTTC. It yields the protein CASSTPYQTASRYTF. Filled out from reference TRBV19 and TRBJ1-2, the complete variable domain reads DGGITQSPKYLFRKEGQNVTLSCEQNLNHDAMYWYRQDPGQGLRLIYYSQIVNDFQKGDIAEGYSVSREKKESFPLTVTSAQKNPTAFYLCASSTPYQTASRYTFGSGTRLTVV.